Sequencing of this T cell receptor (beta chain) was carried out in a study of shared clonotypes between healthy human individuals. The deep-level immunoSEQ assay was used. Using immunoSEQ multiplex PCR, the repertoire was profiled, and TCRdb retains in-frame clones only, with some absent. In the table there are around 2,000,000 clones, about 92% of which are singletons. To note about this clone: As yet, its antigen is unknown.

Findings and limits, study-wide: Sharing of clonotypes among donors was expected to vary with sequencing depth. Roughly 5% of naive CD4 clonotypes were shared across four donors. Naive subsets, compared against memory subsets, generally had larger estimated richness values.

CD8 cells classed as naive were CD45RO-negative and positively selected for CCR7, excluding terminally differentiated effector memory CD45RA+ cells. This CDR3 is built from 15 residues. The V and J ends lost 5 bases and 6 bases respectively, with 17 bases between them. Looked up from germline, CDR1 is MNHEY and CDR2 is SMNVEV (reference sequence). The sample comprised naive CD8+ T cells from PBMCs. This chain joins TRBV27 and TRBJ2-1; D perhaps matches TRBD2 (5 bases). The source is a man between 18 and 35 years old in good health. Some clones in this sample may be carry-over from other donors' samples. CDR3 sequence reads: CASSASSPSGNEQFF. The CDR3 DNA reads as TGTGCCAGCAGTGCCTCTAGTCCCAGCGGCAATGAGCAGTTCTTC.